This T cell receptor (beta chain) derives from a study of T cells in Graves' hyperthyroidism and ophthalmopathy. Overall study context: Any treatment followed the collection of peripheral blood at initial diagnosis.

RNA transcripts served as the template for amplifying TCR beta CDR3 regions. With the HTBI primer set, the TCR CDR3 went through a first round of RT-PCR. MiXCR, run by TCRdb on the multiplex PCR reads, gives a single entry per CDR3 protein. The repertoire has 750,000 to 950,000 distinct CDR3 sequences, around 38% of them found once; the top ten carry 7% to 10%. As concerns this clonotype: Antigen unknown.

This CDR3 contains 12 residues. CDR1 is DFQATT and CDR2 is SNEGSKA in the germline V gene (reference sequence). Uncontrolled infections, other autoimmune diseases, pregnancy or lactation led to exclusion of patients. Study outcomes and limitations: Stable hyperthyroidism was separated from ophthalmopathy by a model based on 13 V-J features. Blood samples included most of the expanded thyroid clonotypes exceeding 0.001.

Sequencing used blood. The clonotype was recovered from a man aged 18 to 29 with Graves' hyperthyroidism. V is TRBV20-1 and J is TRBJ2-5; TRBD2 aligns across 9 bases. For the CDR3, the DNA is TGCAGCGCCCCTGGACTAGCGGAGACCCAGTACTTC. It encodes CSAPGLAETQYF.